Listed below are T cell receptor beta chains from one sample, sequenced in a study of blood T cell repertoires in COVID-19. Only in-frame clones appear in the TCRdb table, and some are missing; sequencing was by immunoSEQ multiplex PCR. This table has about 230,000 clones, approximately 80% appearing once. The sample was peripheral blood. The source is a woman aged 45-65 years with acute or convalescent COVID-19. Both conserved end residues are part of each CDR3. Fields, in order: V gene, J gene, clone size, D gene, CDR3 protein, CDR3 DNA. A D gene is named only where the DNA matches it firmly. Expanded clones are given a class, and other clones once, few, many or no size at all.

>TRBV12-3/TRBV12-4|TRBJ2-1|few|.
CASNPRRGALFF
TGTGCCAGCAACCCGCGCAGGGGGGCCCTGTTCTTC
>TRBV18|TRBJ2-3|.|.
CASSQQSTDTQYF
TGTGCCAGCTCACAACAGAGCACAGATACGCAGTATTTT
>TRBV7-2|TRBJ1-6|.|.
CASKEYDRLYSPLHF
TGTGCCAGCAAAGAATACGACAGGCTCTATTCACCCCTCCACTTT
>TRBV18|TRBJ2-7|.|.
CASSPRLGGAYEQYF
TGTGCCAGCTCACCGAGACTAGGTGGGGCCTACGAGCAGTACTTC
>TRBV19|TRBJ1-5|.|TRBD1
CASSDRGYQPQHF
TGTGCCAGTAGTGACAGGGGGTATCAGCCCCAGCATTTT
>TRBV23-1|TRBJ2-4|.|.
CASSWGVGSIQYF
TGCGCCAGCAGTTGGGGGGTGGGTAGCATTCAGTACTTC
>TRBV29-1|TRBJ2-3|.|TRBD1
CSVEEAGTGGADTQYF
TGCAGCGTTGAAGAGGCCGGGACAGGGGGCGCAGATACGCAGTATTTT
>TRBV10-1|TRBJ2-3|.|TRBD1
CASSDPGGSADTQYF
TGCGCCAGCAGCGACCCAGGGGGTAGCGCAGATACGCAGTATTTT
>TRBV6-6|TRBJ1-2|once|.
CASSYSEGGYTF
TGTGCCAGCAGTTACTCGGAGGGTGGCTACACCTTC
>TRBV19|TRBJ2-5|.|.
CASSPRRGPTRETQYF
TGTGCCAGTAGTCCCCGGCGGGGCCCCACGAGGGAGACCCAGTACTTC
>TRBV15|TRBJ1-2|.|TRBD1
CATSPRTGYGYTF
TGTGCCACCAGCCCTAGGACAGGGTATGGCTACACCTTC
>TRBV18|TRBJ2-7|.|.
CASSLANYEQYF
TGTGCCAGCTCACTTGCGAATTACGAGCAGTACTTC
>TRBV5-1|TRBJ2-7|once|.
CASSLDRDEQYF
TGCGCCAGCAGCTTGGACAGGGACGAGCAGTACTTC
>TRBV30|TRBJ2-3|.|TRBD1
CAWSHSAGGSGNTQYF
TGTGCCTGGAGTCACTCCGCAGGGGGCTCTGGAAATACGCAGTATTTT
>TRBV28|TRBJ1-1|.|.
CASSFFVAVEAFF
TGTGCCAGCAGTTTTTTTGTCGCGGTTGAAGCTTTCTTT
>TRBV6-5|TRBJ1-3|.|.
CASSRTEDHTIYF
TGTGCCAGCAGCCGGACAGAAGATCACACCATATATTTT
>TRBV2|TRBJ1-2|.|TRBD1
CASGKTGKANYGYTF
TGTGCCAGCGGAAAGACAGGGAAGGCTAACTATGGCTACACCTTC
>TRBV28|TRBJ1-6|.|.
CASSLSPADRLRGSYNSPLHF
TGTGCCAGCAGTTTATCCCCCGCAGACAGGCTCAGGGGCTCCTATAATTCACCCCTCCACTTT
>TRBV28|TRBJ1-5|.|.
CASSPSLGQPQHF
TGTGCCAGCAGTCCGTCACTAGGTCAGCCCCAGCATTTT
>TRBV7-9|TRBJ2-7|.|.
CASSLGGGAYEQYF
TGTGCCAGCAGCTTGGGAGGGGGAGCCTACGAGCAGTACTTC
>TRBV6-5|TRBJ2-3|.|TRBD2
CASSSTAGNTDTQYF
TGTGCCAGCAGTTCGACAGCGGGAAACACAGATACGCAGTATTTT
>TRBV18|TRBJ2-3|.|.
CASSLSRRDTQYF
TGTGCCAGCTCACTATCGAGGAGGGATACGCAGTATTTT
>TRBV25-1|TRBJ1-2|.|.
CASRRGGSLGGYTF
TGTGCCAGCAGGCGGGGAGGCTCCCTGGGTGGCTACACCTTC
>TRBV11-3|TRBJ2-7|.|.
CASSLEERYEQYF
TGTGCCAGCAGCTTAGAGGAGCGCTACGAGCAGTACTTC
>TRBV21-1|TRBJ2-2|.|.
CAINRTSNTGELFF
TGTGCCATCAACAGGACATCGAACACCGGGGAGCTGTTTTTT
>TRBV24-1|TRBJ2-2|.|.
CATSDLYAGELFF
TGTGCCACCAGTGATCTATATGCCGGGGAGCTGTTTTTT
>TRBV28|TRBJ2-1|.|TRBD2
CASSLWSSGELTDEQFF
TGTGCCAGCAGTTTATGGTCTAGCGGGGAGCTTACCGATGAGCAGTTCTTC
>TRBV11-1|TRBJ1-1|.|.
CASSPPGVGPEAFF
TGTGCCAGCAGCCCTCCTGGAGTGGGGCCTGAAGCTTTCTTT
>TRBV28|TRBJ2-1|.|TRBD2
CASSPWGTSPHEQFF
TGTGCCAGCAGTCCATGGGGGACTAGCCCCCATGAGCAGTTCTTC
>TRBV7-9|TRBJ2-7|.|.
CASSPGDAGSYEQYF
TGTGCCAGCAGCCCAGGCGATGCAGGGTCCTACGAGCAGTACTTC
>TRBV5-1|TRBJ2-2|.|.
CASSLAQTNTGELFF
TGCGCCAGCAGCTTGGCCCAAACGAACACCGGGGAGCTGTTTTTT
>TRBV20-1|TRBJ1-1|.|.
CSASQNPPWAFF
TGCAGTGCTAGTCAGAATCCCCCCTGGGCTTTCTTT
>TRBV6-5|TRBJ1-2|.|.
CASSPKIAGYTF
TGTGCCAGCAGTCCAAAAATTGCGGGCTACACCTTC
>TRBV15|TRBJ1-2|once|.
CATSSAGGGYTF
TGTGCCACCAGCAGTGCAGGTGGGGGCTACACCTTC
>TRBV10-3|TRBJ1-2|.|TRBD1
CAISPGGRYGYTF
TGTGCCATCAGCCCAGGGGGGCGATATGGCTACACCTTC
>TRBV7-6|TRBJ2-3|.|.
CASSLAGGLITDTQYF
TGTGCCAGCAGCTTAGCGGGGGGACTCATCACAGATACGCAGTATTTT
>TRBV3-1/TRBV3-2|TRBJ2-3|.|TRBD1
CASSPEDRGTDTQYF
TGTGCCAGCAGCCCGGAGGACAGGGGCACAGATACGCAGTATTTT
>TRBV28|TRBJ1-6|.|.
CASVEDRNSPLHF
TGTGCCAGCGTGGAGGATCGCAATTCACCCCTCCACTTT
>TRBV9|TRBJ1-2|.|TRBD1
CASFGTGLNYGYTF
TGTGCCAGCTTCGGGACAGGACTTAACTATGGCTACACCTTC
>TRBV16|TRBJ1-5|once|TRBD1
CASSPWVGTANQPQHF
TGTGCCAGCAGCCCGTGGGTCGGGACAGCAAATCAGCCCCAGCATTTT
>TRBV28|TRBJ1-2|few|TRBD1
CASSLSLRWADRGRHGYTF
TGTGCCAGCAGTTTATCGCTGCGGTGGGCGGACAGGGGGCGTCATGGCTACACCTTC
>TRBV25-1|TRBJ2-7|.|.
CASSEGADYEQYF
TGTGCCAGCAGTGAAGGGGCAGACTACGAGCAGTACTTC
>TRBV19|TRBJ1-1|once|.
CASSTRRTEAFF
TGTGCCAGTAGTACCCGCCGGACTGAAGCTTTCTTT
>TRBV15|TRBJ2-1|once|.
CATSRAYNEQFF
TGTGCCACCAGCAGAGCGTACAATGAGCAGTTCTTC
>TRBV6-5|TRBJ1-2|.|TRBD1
CASSYSGQVGYTF
TGTGCCAGCAGTTACTCCGGACAGGTGGGCTACACCTTC